One sample yielded the 3 T cell receptor beta chains listed below, sequenced in a study of T cells in Graves' hyperthyroidism and ophthalmopathy. TCR beta CDR3 region amplification was performed from RNA transcripts. HTBI primers were used for first-round RT-PCR of the TCR CDR3. TCRdb redid the calling of the multiplex PCR reads with MiXCR, one entry per CDR3 protein. This sample has some 270,000 distinct CDR3 sequences; roughly an eighth occur once, and the top ten carry 7.9%. Sequencing was carried out using blood. The receptors shown here come from a woman in her 40s with Graves' hyperthyroidism.

This clonotype has just a few counts. CDR3 residues: CASSQVAGDTNEQFF. The CDR3 DNA reads TGCGCCAGCAGCCAGGTAGCGGGAGACACCAATGAGCAGTTCTTC. The chain has TRBV4-1 and TRBJ2-1, with 9 bases fitting TRBD2. The CDR3 contains 15 residues. V shed 3 bases, J shed 6 bases, and the junction held 6 bases outside the gene matches. From germline, CDR1 is MGHRA and CDR2 YSYEKL.

This clonotype was observed at least ten times. This rearrangement joins TRBV6-1 to TRBJ1-2; D not certain. V lost 7 bases to trimming and J lost 6 bases, with 21 bases between them. In germline, CDR1 is MNHNS, CDR2 SASEGT. The CDR3 covers 15 residues. The DNA for the CDR3 is TGTGCCAGCACCCCCGAAGGACGGGGTGCCGATGGCTACACCTTC. Amino acid sequence: CASTPEGRGADGYTF.

About this clonotype: One base away lies a much larger clone, so this may be a sequencing read error. This chain joins TRBV7-9 and TRBJ2-3; D ambiguous. CDR1 and CDR2 (germline): SEHNR, FQNEAQ (reference sequence). The length of the CDR3 is 13 residues. V was shortened by 7 bases and J by 8 bases, with 16 bases between the two germline ends. This CDR3 reads CASTPLRDGTQYF. The CDR3 DNA reads TGTGCCAGCACCCCACTTAGAGATGGTACGCAGTATTTT.